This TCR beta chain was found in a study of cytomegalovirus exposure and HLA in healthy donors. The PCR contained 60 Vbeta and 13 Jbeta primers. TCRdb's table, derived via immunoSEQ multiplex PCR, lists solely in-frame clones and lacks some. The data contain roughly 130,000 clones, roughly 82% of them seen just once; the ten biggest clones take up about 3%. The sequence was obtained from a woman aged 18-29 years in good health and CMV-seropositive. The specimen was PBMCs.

CDR3 coding DNA: TGTGCCAGCAGCCAACTGGGGGGGCTGTACGAGCAGTACTTC. Translated, it gives CASSQLGGLYEQYF. The genes are TRBV14 and TRBJ2-7; D is perhaps TRBD2 (7 bases). The CDR3 loop spans 14 amino acids. Looked up from germline, CDR1 is SGHDN and CDR2 is FVKESK. Deletions cut 2 bases from V and 4 bases from J, with 12 bases between.